This T cell receptor beta chain was recorded in a study of T cell responses to AZD1222 COVID-19 vaccine. Study-level findings and limits: Clonal diversity was possibly underestimated, and white British individuals and females predominated among donors. It was only 6 or 7 AZD1222 recipients who were seropositive at baseline. Per reports, nearly half of all spike-specific TCRs target regions that are unmutated in variants.

The data were produced by immunoSEQ multiplex PCR, yet TCRdb's version contains in-frame clones alone and is incomplete. The repertoire holds more than 95,000 clones, 88% seen once, with 3.5% in the top ten. The CDR3 extends over 15 amino acids. Trimming cost V 5 bases and J 2 bases; bases outside gene matches: 7. The V gene's germline CDR1 is SGHNT and CDR2 YENEEA. This clone came up once. The antigen is unknown. The genes are TRBV11-3 and TRBJ1-1, with 8 bases that match TRBD1. Sequenced material: peripheral blood, taken 28 days after the second AZD1222 dose. The TCR was taken from an adult who received the AZD1222 COVID-19 vaccine. DNA of the CDR3: TGTGCCAGCAGCCCGCAGACAGGGGCTAACACTGAAGCTTTCTTT. Translated, it gives CASSPQTGANTEAFF.